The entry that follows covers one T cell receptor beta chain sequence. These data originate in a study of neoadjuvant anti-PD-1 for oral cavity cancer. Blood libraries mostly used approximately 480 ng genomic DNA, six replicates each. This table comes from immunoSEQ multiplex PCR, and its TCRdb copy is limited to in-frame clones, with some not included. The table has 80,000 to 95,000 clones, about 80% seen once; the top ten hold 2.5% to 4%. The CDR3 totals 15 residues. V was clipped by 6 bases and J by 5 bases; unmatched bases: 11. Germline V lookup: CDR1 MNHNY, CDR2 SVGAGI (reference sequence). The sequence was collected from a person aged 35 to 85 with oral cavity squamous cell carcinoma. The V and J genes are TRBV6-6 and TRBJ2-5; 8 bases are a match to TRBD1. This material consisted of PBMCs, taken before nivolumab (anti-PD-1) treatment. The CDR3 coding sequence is TGTGCCAGCAGGTACAGGGGGAACCTTCAGGAGACCCAGTACTTC. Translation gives CASRYRGNLQETQYF.